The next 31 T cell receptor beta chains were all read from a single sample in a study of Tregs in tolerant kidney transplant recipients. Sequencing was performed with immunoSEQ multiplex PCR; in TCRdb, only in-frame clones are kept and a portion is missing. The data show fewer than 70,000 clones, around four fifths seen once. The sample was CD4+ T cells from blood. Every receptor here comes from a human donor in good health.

The CDR3 nucleotides are TGCGCCAGCAGCCGGGGACTTCGGAATGAGCAGTTCTTC. Translating it yields CASSRGLRNEQFF. V usage is TRBV4-1 and J usage is TRBJ2-1; D possibly corresponds to TRBD2 (6 bases). Per germline, CDR1 MGHRA and CDR2 YSYEKL. The length of the CDR3 is 13 residues. V was shortened by 4 bases and J by 7 bases, with 11 bases between the two germline ends.

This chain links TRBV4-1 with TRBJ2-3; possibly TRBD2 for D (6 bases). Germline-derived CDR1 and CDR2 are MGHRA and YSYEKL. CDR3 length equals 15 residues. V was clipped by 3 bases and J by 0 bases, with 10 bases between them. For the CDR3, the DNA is TGCGCCAGCAGCCACCAACGGGGGAGCACAGATACGCAGTATTTT. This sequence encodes CASSHQRGSTDTQYF.

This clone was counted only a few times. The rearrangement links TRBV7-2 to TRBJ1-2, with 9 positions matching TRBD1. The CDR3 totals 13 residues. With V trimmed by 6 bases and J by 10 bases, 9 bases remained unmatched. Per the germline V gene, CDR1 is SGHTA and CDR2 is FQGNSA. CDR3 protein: CASSTGTGTDYTF. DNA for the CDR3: TGTGCCAGCAGTACCGGGACAGGGACGGACTACACCTTC.

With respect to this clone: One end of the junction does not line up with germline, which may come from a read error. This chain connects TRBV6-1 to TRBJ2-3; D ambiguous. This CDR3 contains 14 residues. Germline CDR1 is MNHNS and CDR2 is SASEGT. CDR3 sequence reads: CASSDRQATDTQYF. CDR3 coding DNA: TGTGCCAGCAGTGATCGGCAGGCCACAGACACGCAGTATTTT.

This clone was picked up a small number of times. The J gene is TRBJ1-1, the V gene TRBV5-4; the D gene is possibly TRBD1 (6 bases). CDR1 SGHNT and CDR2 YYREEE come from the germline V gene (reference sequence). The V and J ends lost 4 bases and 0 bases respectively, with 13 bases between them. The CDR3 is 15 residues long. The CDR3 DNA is TGTGCCAGCAGCCCGGGGGGGGCCTTGAACACTGAAGCTTTCTTT. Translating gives CASSPGGALNTEAFF. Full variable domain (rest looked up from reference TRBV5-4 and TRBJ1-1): ETGVTQSPTHLIKTRGQQVTLRCSSQSGHNTVSWYQQALGQGPQFIFQYYREEENGRGNFPPRFSGLQFPNYSSELNVNALELDDSALYLCASSPGGALNTEAFFGQGTRLTVV.

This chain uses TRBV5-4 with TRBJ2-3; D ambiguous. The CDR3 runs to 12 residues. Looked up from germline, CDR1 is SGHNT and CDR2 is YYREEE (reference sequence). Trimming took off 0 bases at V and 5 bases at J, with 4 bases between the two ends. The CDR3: CASSLGEDTQYF. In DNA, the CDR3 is TGTGCCAGCAGCTTGGGTGAAGATACGCAGTATTTT. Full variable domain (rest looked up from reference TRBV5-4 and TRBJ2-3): ETGVTQSPTHLIKTRGQQVTLRCSSQSGHNTVSWYQQALGQGPQFIFQYYREEENGRGNFPPRFSGLQFPNYSSELNVNALELDDSALYLCASSLGEDTQYFGPGTRLTVL.

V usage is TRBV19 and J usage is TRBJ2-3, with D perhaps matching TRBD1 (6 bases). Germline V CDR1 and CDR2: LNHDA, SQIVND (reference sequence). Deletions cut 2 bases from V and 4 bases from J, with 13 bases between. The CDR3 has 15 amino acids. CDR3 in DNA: TGTGCCAGTAGTATATCACAGGGTAAGGCAGATACGCAGTATTTT. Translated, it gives CASSISQGKADTQYF.

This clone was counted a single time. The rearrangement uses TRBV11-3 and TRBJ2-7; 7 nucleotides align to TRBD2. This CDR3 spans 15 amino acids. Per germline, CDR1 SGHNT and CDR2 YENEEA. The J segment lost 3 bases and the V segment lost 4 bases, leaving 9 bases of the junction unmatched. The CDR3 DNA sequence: TGTGCCAGCAGCTCACGAGCGGGATTTGGCTACGAGCAGTACTTC. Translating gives CASSSRAGFGYEQYF.

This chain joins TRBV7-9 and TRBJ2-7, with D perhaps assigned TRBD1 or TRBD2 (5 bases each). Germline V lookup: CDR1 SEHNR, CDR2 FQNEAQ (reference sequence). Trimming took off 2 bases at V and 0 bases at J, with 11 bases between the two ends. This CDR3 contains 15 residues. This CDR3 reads CASSLFGTPSYEQYF. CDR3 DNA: TGTGCCAGCAGCTTATTCGGGACGCCCTCCTACGAGCAGTACTTC.

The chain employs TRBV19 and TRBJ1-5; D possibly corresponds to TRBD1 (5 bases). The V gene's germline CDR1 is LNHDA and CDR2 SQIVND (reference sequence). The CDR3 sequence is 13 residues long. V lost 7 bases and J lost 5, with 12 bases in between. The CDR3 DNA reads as TGTGCCAGTAAGGGGTCGGGGGATCAGCCCCAGCATTTT. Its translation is CASKGSGDQPQHF.

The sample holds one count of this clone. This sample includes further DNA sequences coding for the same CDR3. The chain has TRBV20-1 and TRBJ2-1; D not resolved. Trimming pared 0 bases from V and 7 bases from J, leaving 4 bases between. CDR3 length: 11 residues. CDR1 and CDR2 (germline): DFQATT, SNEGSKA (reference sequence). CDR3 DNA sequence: TGCAGTGCTAGAGATCCAAATGAGCAGTTCTTC. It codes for CSARDPNEQFF.

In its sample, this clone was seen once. The CDR3: CASSAALAGGQETQYF. The CDR3 region has the DNA TGTGCCAGCAGCGCAGCACTAGCGGGGGGGCAGGAGACCCAGTACTTC. This chain links TRBV2 with TRBJ2-5; 13 bases map to TRBD2. The CDR3 runs 16 residues. Germline V CDR1 and CDR2: SNHLY, FYNNEI. V lost 6 bases to trimming and J lost 5 bases; unmatched junction nucleotides: 9.

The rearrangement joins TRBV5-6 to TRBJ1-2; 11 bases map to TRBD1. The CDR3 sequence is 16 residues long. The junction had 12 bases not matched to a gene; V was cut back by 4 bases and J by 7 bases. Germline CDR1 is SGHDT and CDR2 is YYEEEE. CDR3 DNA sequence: TGTGCCAGCAGCCGAGGACAGGGGGCGAAGGGAAGTGGCTACACCTTC. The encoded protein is CASSRGQGAKGSGYTF.

The CDR3 coding sequence is TGTGCCATCAGTGAAGCAGGGTATGGCTACACCTTC. Its translation: CAISEAGYGYTF. V and J are TRBV10-3 and TRBJ1-2; a possible D gene is TRBD1 (5 bases). This CDR3 region has 12 residues. V lost 3 bases and J 5 bases, leaving 7 bases between the germline ends. Germline V gives CDR1 ENHRY, CDR2 SYGVKD.

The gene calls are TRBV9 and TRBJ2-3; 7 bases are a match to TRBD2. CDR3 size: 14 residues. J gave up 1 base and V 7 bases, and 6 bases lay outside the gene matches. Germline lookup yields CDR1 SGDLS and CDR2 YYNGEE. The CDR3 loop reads CASGRGTRTDTQYF. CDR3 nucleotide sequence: TGTGCCAGCGGGCGGGGGACTCGCACAGATACGCAGTATTTT. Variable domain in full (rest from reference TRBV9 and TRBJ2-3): DSGVTQTPKHLITATGQRVTLRCSPRSGDLSVYWYQQSLDQGLQFLIQYYNGEERAKGNILERFSAQQFPDLHSELNLSSLELGDSALYFCASGRGTRTDTQYFGPGTRLTVL.

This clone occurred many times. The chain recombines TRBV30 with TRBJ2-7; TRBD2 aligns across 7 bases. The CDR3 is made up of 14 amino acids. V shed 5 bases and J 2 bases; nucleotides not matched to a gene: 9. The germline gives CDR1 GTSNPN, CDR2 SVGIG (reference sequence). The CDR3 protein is CAWGQAGLPYEQYF. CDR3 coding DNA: TGTGCCTGGGGACAAGCGGGACTTCCCTACGAGCAGTACTTC.

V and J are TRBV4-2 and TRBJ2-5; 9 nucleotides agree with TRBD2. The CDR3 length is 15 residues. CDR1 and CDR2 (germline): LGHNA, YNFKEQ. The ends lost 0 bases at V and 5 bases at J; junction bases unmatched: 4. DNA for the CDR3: TGTGCCAGCAGCCAAGAAGGACTAGCGTTGGAGACCCAGTACTTC. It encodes CASSQEGLALETQYF.

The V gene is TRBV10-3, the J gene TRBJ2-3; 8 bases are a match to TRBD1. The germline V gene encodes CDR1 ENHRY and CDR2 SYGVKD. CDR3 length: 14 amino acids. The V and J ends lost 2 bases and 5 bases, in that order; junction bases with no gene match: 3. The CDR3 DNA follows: TGTGCCATCAGTGAGGGACAGGGTCAAGATACGCAGTATTTT. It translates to CAISEGQGQDTQYF.

CDR3 sequence (DNA): TGTGCCAGCAGCTTCCAGGACAAGAACACTGAAGCTTTCTTT. Its translation: CASSFQDKNTEAFF. This chain connects TRBV5-4 to TRBJ1-1, with D maybe TRBD1 (5 bases). Germline V gene data show CDR1 as SGHNT and CDR2 as YYREEE (reference sequence). This CDR3 has 14 amino acids. Trimming stripped 2 bases from V and 1 base from J, with 9 bases between. Combining the CDR3 with reference TRBV5-4 and TRBJ1-1 gives the whole variable domain ETGVTQSPTHLIKTRGQQVTLRCSSQSGHNTVSWYQQALGQGPQFIFQYYREEENGRGNFPPRFSGLQFPNYSSELNVNALELDDSALYLCASSFQDKNTEAFFGQGTRLTVV.

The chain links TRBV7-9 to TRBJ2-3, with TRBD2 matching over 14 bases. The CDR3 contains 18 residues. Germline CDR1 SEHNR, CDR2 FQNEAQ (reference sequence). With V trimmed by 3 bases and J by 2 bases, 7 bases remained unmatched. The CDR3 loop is CASSFRRLAGGITDTQYF. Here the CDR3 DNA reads TGTGCCAGCAGCTTTCGAAGACTAGCGGGGGGGATCACAGATACGCAGTATTTT.

The CDR3 DNA follows: TGCGCCAGCAGCCAAGGGTCAGCCGATACGCAGTATTTT. As protein: CASSQGSADTQYF. V is TRBV4-1 and J is TRBJ2-3, with D unclear. In germline, CDR1 is MGHRA, CDR2 YSYEKL. Trimming cost V 1 base and J 6 bases, with 8 bases left between them. CDR3 size: 13 residues.

CDR3 sequence (DNA): TGTGCCTCCCACGGGACAGGGACCTTCTACGAGCAGTACTTC. Translated: CASHGTGTFYEQYF. The chain couples TRBV30 to TRBJ2-7, with 9 bases lining up with TRBD1. This CDR3 contains 14 residues. The germline CDR1 and CDR2 sequences are GTSNPN and SVGIG (reference sequence). Germline trimming cut 7 bases from V and 3 bases from J; bases unmatched to any gene: 10.

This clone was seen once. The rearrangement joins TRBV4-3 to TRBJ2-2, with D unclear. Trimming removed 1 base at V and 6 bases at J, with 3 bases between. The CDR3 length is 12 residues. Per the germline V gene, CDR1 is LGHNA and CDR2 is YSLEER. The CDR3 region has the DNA TGCGCCAGCAGCCAAGTAGCCGGGGAGCTGTTTTTT. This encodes CASSQVAGELFF.

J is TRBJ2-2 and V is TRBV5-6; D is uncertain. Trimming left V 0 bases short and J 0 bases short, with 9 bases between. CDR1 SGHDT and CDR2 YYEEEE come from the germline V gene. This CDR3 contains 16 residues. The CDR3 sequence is CASSLEVQPNTGELFF. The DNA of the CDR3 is TGTGCCAGCAGCTTGGAGGTCCAGCCGAACACCGGGGAGCTGTTTTTT.

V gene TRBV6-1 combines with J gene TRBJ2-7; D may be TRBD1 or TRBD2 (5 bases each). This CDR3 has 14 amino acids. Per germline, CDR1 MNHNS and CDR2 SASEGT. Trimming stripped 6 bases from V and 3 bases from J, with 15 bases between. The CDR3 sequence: CASRGLADLYEQYF. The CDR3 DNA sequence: TGTGCCAGCAGGGGGCTAGCTGATCTCTACGAGCAGTACTTC.

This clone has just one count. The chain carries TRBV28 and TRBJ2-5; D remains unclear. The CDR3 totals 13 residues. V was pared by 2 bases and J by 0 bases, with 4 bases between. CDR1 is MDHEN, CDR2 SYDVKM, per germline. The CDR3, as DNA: TGTGCCAGCAGTTTAAAGTACCAAGAGACCCAGTACTTC. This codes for CASSLKYQETQYF. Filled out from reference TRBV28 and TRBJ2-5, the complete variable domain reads DVKVTQSSRYLVKRTGEKVFLECVQDMDHENMFWYRQDPGLGLRLIYFSYDVKMKEKGDIPEGYSVSREKKERFSLILESASTNQTSMYLCASSLKYQETQYFGPGTRLLVL.

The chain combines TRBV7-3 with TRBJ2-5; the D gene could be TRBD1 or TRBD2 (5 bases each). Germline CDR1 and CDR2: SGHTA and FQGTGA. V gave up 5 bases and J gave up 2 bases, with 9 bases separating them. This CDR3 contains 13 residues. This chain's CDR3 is CASSPGAQETQYF. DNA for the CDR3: TGTGCCAGCAGCCCCGGGGCTCAAGAGACCCAGTACTTC.

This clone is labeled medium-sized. The CDR3 is CASSINQHSEQFF. The DNA of the CDR3 is TGTGCCAGTAGTATTAATCAACACAGTGAGCAGTTCTTC. V usage is TRBV19 and J usage is TRBJ2-1; no clear D gene. Trimming left V 3 bases short and J 9 bases short, with 12 bases between. This CDR3 comprises 13 residues. Germline V CDR1 and CDR2: LNHDA, SQIVND (reference sequence).

The CDR3 DNA reads as TGTGCCAGCAGCGGAGGGGAGCGGGGGGGGCAAGAGACCCAGTACTTC. Its protein product is CASSGGERGGQETQYF. This chain links TRBV13 with TRBJ2-5; 10 bases map to TRBD2. The ends lost 5 bases at V and 2 bases at J; junction bases unmatched: 8. The CDR3 extends over 16 amino acids. The V gene's germline CDR1 is PRHDT and CDR2 FYEKMQ (reference sequence). Combining the CDR3 with reference TRBV13 and TRBJ2-5 gives the whole variable domain AAGVIQSPRHLIKEKRETATLKCYPIPRHDTVYWYQQGPGQDPQFLISFYEKMQSDKGSIPDRFSAQQFSDYHSELNMSSLELGDSALYFCASSGGERGGQETQYFGPGTRLLVL.

The DNA of the CDR3 is TGTGCCAGCAGCTCCCGCCCAGCGGGGGGATCCACAGATACGCAGTATTTT. It codes for CASSSRPAGGSTDTQYF. The chain has TRBV5-4 and TRBJ2-3; the match to TRBD2 covers 9 bases. The CDR3 runs 17 residues. Looked up from germline, CDR1 is SGHNT and CDR2 is YYREEE (reference sequence). J gave up 2 bases and V 3 bases, and 10 bases lay outside the gene matches.

The CDR3 loop is CASSLKGSYEQYF. The CDR3, as DNA: TGTGCCAGCAGCTTGAAGGGTTCCTACGAGCAGTACTTC. The rearrangement links TRBV5-4 to TRBJ2-7; D is uncertain. There are 13 residues in the CDR3. V gave up 1 base and J gave up 1 base, with 6 bases separating them. In germline, CDR1 is SGHNT, CDR2 YYREEE (reference sequence).